This T cell receptor (beta chain) was retrieved from a study of T-cell memory formation after mild COVID-19. Study findings and constraints: The authors did not confirm SARS-CoV-2 specificity of second-wave clones peaking day 37.

This clonotype was found a few times. Its antigen is undetermined. Germline V gives CDR1 LNHNV, CDR2 YYDKDF (reference sequence). The CDR3 has 13 residues. V lost 0 bases, J lost 5 bases, and 6 bases lay in between. TCRdb re-called the 5' RACE reads through MiXCR, storing one row per CDR3 protein. The sample lists roughly 58,000 distinct CDR3 sequences; 8% to 9.5% were seen once. What was sequenced was PBMCs or a T cell subset sorted from them (not recorded which). The chain carries TRBV15 and TRBJ2-3; D ambiguous. The sequence derives from a man aged 18 to 30 who had mild COVID-19 (a few samples of this study predate the infection). Cell type and time point are not known. CDR3 in amino acids: CATSRDRVDTQYF. In DNA, the CDR3 is TGTGCCACCAGCAGAGATAGGGTAGATACGCAGTATTTT.